These 11 T cell receptor beta chains share one sample of origin, sequenced in a study of a mutant IDH1 vaccine in newly diagnosed glioma. Only in-frame clones appear in the TCRdb table, and some are missing; sequencing was by immunoSEQ multiplex PCR. The sample shows some 130,000 clones, just under 80% of them seen only once. These TCRs' antigens remain unknown. The sample's time point: week 11, during vaccination. Every single dose of the vaccine, 300 ug of mutant IDH1 20-mer peptide, came with topical imiquimod. The sample in question was PBMCs, obtained from a glioma patient whose treatment included an IDH1 peptide vaccine. The receptors derive from a man aged 40-55 years with glioma.

V and J are TRBV6-5 and TRBJ2-5; the D gene is possibly TRBD2 (5 bases). The CDR3 extends over 16 amino acids. The ends were cut back, 2 bases at V and 2 bases at J, with 15 bases in the middle. Germline V gene lookup returns CDR1 MNHEY and CDR2 SVGAGI. The DNA for the CDR3 is TGTGCCAGCAGTTACACCCATGGGAGTTCACAAGAGACCCAGTACTTC. This codes for CASSYTHGSSQETQYF.

The sample holds one count of this clone. The chain links TRBV5-6 to TRBJ1-3, with D possibly TRBD1 on 5 matching bases. Germline assignment: CDR1 SGHDT and CDR2 YYEEEE. V dropped 1 base and J dropped 0 bases, with 8 bases sitting between them. This CDR3 region has 15 residues. In DNA, the CDR3 is TGTGCCAGCAGCTTGTGGGGCCGCTCTGGAAACACCATATATTTT. Amino acid sequence: CASSLWGRSGNTIYF. The variable domain in full, with the rest retrieved from reference TRBV5-6 and TRBJ1-3, is DAGVTQSPTHLIKTRGQQVTLRCSPKSGHDTVSWYQQALGQGPQFIFQYYEEEERQRGNFPDRFSGHQFPNYSSELNVNALLLGDSALYLCASSLWGRSGNTIYFGEGSWLTVV.

The chain joins TRBV5-1 to TRBJ2-2, with 7 positions matching TRBD2. This CDR3 has 17 residues. Looked up from germline, CDR1 is SGHRS and CDR2 is YFSETQ. J gave up 1 base and V 0 bases, and 6 bases lay outside the gene matches. The CDR3 sequence is CASSLAGSGVNTGELFF. In DNA, the CDR3 is TGCGCCAGCAGCTTGGCCGGAAGCGGGGTGAACACCGGGGAGCTGTTTTTT.

The chain recombines TRBV5-1 with TRBJ1-2, with D perhaps matching TRBD1 (5 bases). The CDR3 has 13 amino acids. The germline V gene encodes CDR1 SGHRS and CDR2 YFSETQ. Trimming took 2 bases from V and 8 from J, leaving 13 bases between them. The CDR3 bases are TGCGCCAGCAGCTTCGGAGGGGTGGAAGGCTACACCTTC. Translating gives CASSFGGVEGYTF.

The chain links TRBV19 to TRBJ1-2; unclear D gene. The CDR3 totals 14 residues. V was trimmed by 1 base and J by 7 bases, leaving 13 bases between them. The germline gives CDR1 LNHDA, CDR2 SQIVND (reference sequence). CDR3 loop: CASSIAPGGSGYTF. CDR3 DNA: TGTGCCAGTAGTATAGCCCCCGGTGGGAGTGGCTACACCTTC.

This CDR3 is CAWSDGYGYTF. The CDR3 DNA follows: TGTGCCTGGAGTGATGGCTATGGCTACACCTTC. The chain employs TRBV30 and TRBJ1-2; D remains unclear. CDR1 is GTSNPN, CDR2 SVGIG, per germline (reference sequence). With 1 base removed from V and 4 bases from J, the gap between germline ends came to 4 bases. There are 11 residues in the CDR3.

The chain couples TRBV9 to TRBJ2-3; 7 bases map to TRBD2. The junction had 7 bases not matched to a gene; V was cut back by 0 bases and J by 0 bases. The CDR3 runs 17 residues. Germline V CDR1 and CDR2: SGDLS, YYNGEE. CDR3 nucleotides: TGTGCCAGCAGCGTAGGGGGCGGGGGACCAAGCACAGATACGCAGTATTTT. It specifies CASSVGGGGPSTDTQYF.

This clone was detected a few times. The rearrangement links TRBV12-1 to TRBJ1-5. TRBV12-1 constitutes a pseudogene. The CDR3 covers 18 residues. This chain's CDR3 is CASSFDPQGPRFNQPQHF. In DNA, the CDR3 is TGTGCCAGCAGCTTTGACCCGCAAGGCCCCAGATTCAATCAGCCCCAGCATTTT.

The chain uses TRBV19 and TRBJ1-5; D gene uncertain. Germline assignment: CDR1 LNHDA and CDR2 SQIVND (reference sequence). The V end lost 5 bases, the J end lost 2 bases, and 13 bases lay between the germline ends. The CDR3 consists of 15 residues. Written as DNA, the CDR3 is TGTGCCAGTAGTGATCAGGTAGGTCGCAATCAGCCCCAGCATTTT. Protein product: CASSDQVGRNQPQHF.

J is TRBJ1-1 and V is TRBV28; D remains ambiguous. The V end lost 2 bases, the J end lost 0 bases, and 13 bases lay between the germline ends. CDR1 MDHEN and CDR2 SYDVKM come from the germline V gene. The CDR3 contains 16 residues. The CDR3 DNA follows: TGTGCCAGCAGTTTACGTCGAGGAGGAGTGAACACTGAAGCTTTCTTT. Translation: CASSLRRGGVNTEAFF.

This chain joins TRBV7-9 and TRBJ2-1; 12 bases agree with TRBD2. The germline V gene has CDR1 SEHNR and CDR2 FQNEAQ (reference sequence). The CDR3 is made up of 16 amino acids. V was clipped by 1 base and J by 7 bases; unmatched bases: 5. The CDR3 nucleotides read TGTGCCAGCAGCTTAGAGCTAGCGGGAGGGCCTAATGAGCAGTTCTTC. Residues: CASSLELAGGPNEQFF.